These 27 T cell receptor beta chains originate from one sample sequenced in a study of Ad26.COV2.S vaccination and SARS-CoV-2 variants. The protocol was immunoSEQ multiplex PCR, while the TCRdb copy is restricted to in-frame clones and leaves out a portion. In the table there are more than 85,000 clones, 80% of which are singletons. Source: peripheral blood, taken after recovery from COVID-19. The source of these receptors is a human donor who had recovered from COVID-19.

V and J are TRBV5-4 and TRBJ2-2; 8 bases map to TRBD1. The germline V gene encodes CDR1 SGHNT and CDR2 YYREEE (reference sequence). The junction had 4 bases not matched to a gene; V was cut back by 0 bases and J by 0 bases. The CDR3 runs to 17 residues. CDR3 bases: TGTGCCAGCAGCTTGGGACAGGGGAACCCGAACACCGGGGAGCTGTTTTTT. This translates into CASSLGQGNPNTGELFF.

This clone is a singleton in its sample. This chain connects TRBV4-3 to TRBJ2-7; TRBD2 matches at 8 bases. Germline V lookup: CDR1 LGHNA, CDR2 YSLEER. This CDR3 is 16 amino acids long. V shed 0 bases and J 4 bases; nucleotides not matched to a gene: 8. CDR3 DNA sequence: TGCGCCAGCAGCCAAGATTTAGGCGGGGGGCCATACGAGCAGTACTTC. This encodes CASSQDLGGGPYEQYF.

The chain uses TRBV2 and TRBJ1-2, with D unresolved. Germline V lookup: CDR1 SNHLY, CDR2 FYNNEI. The V end was cut by 4 bases, the J end by 5 bases, with 14 bases between. The length of the CDR3 is 14 residues. In nucleotides, the CDR3 is TGTGCCAGCAGTGTTTCGAATGGGATTTATGGCTACACCTTC. It encodes CASSVSNGIYGYTF.

The V call is TRBV6-1, the J call TRBJ2-7; TRBD1 matches at 11 bases. Germline values: CDR1 MNHNS, CDR2 SASEGT. The CDR3 extends over 15 amino acids. V dropped 0 bases and J dropped 5; count of bases not matched to a gene: 3. The CDR3 reads CASSEAGTGGDEQYF. The CDR3 DNA reads as TGTGCCAGCAGTGAAGCAGGGACAGGGGGAGACGAGCAGTACTTC.

The V gene is TRBV3-1 (or the pseudogene TRBV3-2), the J gene TRBJ1-2; the D is unclear. Trimming pared 1 base from V and 5 bases from J, leaving 2 bases between. The V gene's germline CDR1 is LGHDT and CDR2 YNNKEL (reference sequence). This CDR3 region has 11 residues. In nucleotides, the CDR3 is TGTGCCAGCAGCCAAGGATATGGCTACACCTTC. Translated: CASSQGYGYTF.

The V gene is TRBV4-3, the J gene TRBJ1-5; 7 positions agree with TRBD1. Germline CDR1 is LGHNA and CDR2 is YSLEER. The CDR3 spans 16 residues. V shed 0 bases, J shed 7 bases, and the junction held 9 bases outside the gene matches. The CDR3 DNA reads TGCGCCAGCAGCCAAGATTATGGACGGGGACAGCAGCCCCAGCATTTT. Translation: CASSQDYGRGQQPQHF.

This chain joins TRBV2 and TRBJ1-1; D gene uncertain. The V and J ends lost 7 bases and 4 bases respectively, with 16 bases between them. CDR1 is SNHLY and CDR2 is FYNNEI in the germline V gene. This CDR3 has 14 amino acids. The CDR3 region is CASTLYRGSTEAFF. CDR3 in DNA: TGTGCCAGCACCTTATATCGGGGTAGCACTGAAGCTTTCTTT. Using reference TRBV2 and TRBJ1-1 for the parts outside the CDR3, the full variable domain is EPEVTQTPSHQVTQMGQEVILRCVPISNHLYFYWYRQILGQKVEFLVSFYNNEISEKSEIFDDQFSVERPDGSNFTLKIRSTKLEDSAMYFCASTLYRGSTEAFFGQGTRLTVV.

In its sample, this clone was seen once. The chain uses TRBV19 and TRBJ1-1; no definite D call. The CDR3 has 14 amino acids. With 3 bases removed from V and 1 base from J, the gap between germline ends came to 9 bases. CDR1 is LNHDA, CDR2 SQIVND, per germline (reference sequence). As DNA, the CDR3 is TGTGCCAGTAGTATCGAGCTTGGGAACACTGAAGCTTTCTTT. Translation gives CASSIELGNTEAFF.

J is TRBJ2-7 and V is TRBV14; 7 positions match TRBD1. The germline gives CDR1 SGHDN, CDR2 FVKESK. The CDR3 has 12 amino acids. V gave up 2 bases and J gave up 12 bases; unmatched junction bases: 7. The CDR3 loop reads CASSQTGVGVYF. The CDR3, as DNA: TGTGCCAGCAGCCAAACAGGGGTTGGAGTGTACTTC.

This sequence joins TRBV3-1 (or the pseudogene TRBV3-2) and TRBJ2-3; D is ambiguous. CDR3 length: 16 amino acids. Trimming took off 4 bases at V and 2 bases at J, with 16 bases between the two ends. Germline lookup yields CDR1 LGHDT and CDR2 YNNKEL (reference sequence). The CDR3 region has the DNA TGTGCCAGCAGCCCGCCTGACGGTGGGGACACAGATACGCAGTATTTT. It yields the protein CASSPPDGGDTDTQYF.

The chain has TRBV7-7 and TRBJ2-7; D is possibly TRBD1 (5 bases). There are 14 residues in the CDR3. CDR1 SSHAT and CDR2 FNYEAQ come from the germline V gene (reference sequence). The V and J ends lost 5 bases and 2 bases respectively, with 13 bases between them. The CDR3 region has the DNA TGTGCCAGCAGCCCCCTCGACAGTACCTACGAGCAGTACTTC. Its translation is CASSPLDSTYEQYF.

V and J are TRBV30 and TRBJ1-2, with 8 bases aligning to TRBD1. With 1 base clipped from V and 6 bases from J, the junction kept 7 bases outside the gene matches. From germline, CDR1 is GTSNPN and CDR2 SVGIG (reference sequence). The CDR3 is made up of 14 amino acids. DNA for the CDR3: TGTGCCTGGAGTGCTCAAGGGACAGGAGATGGCTACACCTTC. As protein: CAWSAQGTGDGYTF.

The chain employs TRBV30 and TRBJ2-7, with a weak D call TRBD2 (6 bases). V was shortened by 2 bases and J by 0 bases, with 11 bases between the two germline ends. The germline gives CDR1 GTSNPN, CDR2 SVGIG (reference sequence). CDR3 length: 14 amino acids. In DNA, the CDR3 is TGTGCCTGGAGTTTCGGGGGAAGCTCCTACGAGCAGTACTTC. Translating gives CAWSFGGSSYEQYF.

The chain uses TRBV19 and TRBJ1-2, with 8 positions matching TRBD1. Trimming removed 10 bases from V and 6 bases from J; junction bases left unmatched: 10. Germline-derived CDR1 and CDR2 are LNHDA and SQIVND (reference sequence). The CDR3 extends over 13 amino acids. CDR3 sequence reads: CATREQGADGYTF. The DNA of the CDR3 is TGTGCCACCAGAGAGCAGGGGGCGGATGGCTACACCTTC.

This clone was seen a single time. The chain couples TRBV24-1 to TRBJ1-1; D is perhaps TRBD1 (6 bases). The ends were cut back, 2 bases at V and 12 bases at J, with 12 bases in the middle. Per the germline V gene, CDR1 is KGHDR and CDR2 is SFDVKD. The CDR3 sequence is 12 residues long. The CDR3 reads CATSDSNRETFF. Written as DNA, the CDR3 is TGTGCCACCAGTGATTCGAACAGGGAGACTTTCTTT.

This chain joins TRBV5-1 and TRBJ1-6; 7 nucleotides match TRBD1. Germline loops: CDR1 SGHRS, CDR2 YFSETQ. The CDR3 is made up of 17 amino acids. V shed 0 bases and J 8 bases; nucleotides not matched to a gene: 11. CDR3 DNA sequence: TGCGCCAGCAGCTTGGCCCTACAGGGGCGCGACTATTCACCCCTCCACTTT. Its translation is CASSLALQGRDYSPLHF.

The CDR3 DNA reads TGTGCCAGCAGCCAAGTTGTTAATTCACCCCTCCACTTT. Protein product: CASSQVVNSPLHF. V gene TRBV14 combines with J gene TRBJ1-6, with D unresolved. In germline, CDR1 is SGHDN, CDR2 FVKESK. The CDR3 length is 13 residues. V was trimmed by 1 base and J by 6 bases, leaving 4 bases between them.

The CDR3 protein is CASSPSSDTQYF. The CDR3 coding sequence is TGTGCCAGCAGCCCTTCCTCGGATACGCAGTATTTT. The V call is TRBV7-9, the J call TRBJ2-3; D remains ambiguous. CDR1 SEHNR and CDR2 FQNEAQ come from the germline V gene (reference sequence). Trimming removed 5 bases from V and 6 bases from J, with 9 bases in between. The length of the CDR3 is 12 residues. Supplemented by reference TRBV7-9 and TRBJ2-3, the full variable domain reads DTGVSQNPRHKITKRGQNVTFRCDPISEHNRLYWYRQTLGQGPEFLTYFQNEAQLEKSRLLSDRFSAERPKGSFSTLEIQRTEQGDSAMYLCASSPSSDTQYFGPGTRLTVL.

This clone was observed a single time. This chain links TRBV6-4 with TRBJ1-4; D is perhaps TRBD1 (5 bases). The CDR3 length is 15 residues. CDR1 and CDR2 (germline): MRHNA, SNTAGT. Trimming took off 3 bases at V and 3 bases at J, with 11 bases between the two ends. Here the CDR3 reads CASSEVGGPNEKLFF. The CDR3 region has the DNA TGTGCCAGCAGTGAAGTTGGGGGTCCTAATGAAAAACTGTTTTTT.

The genes are TRBV14 and TRBJ1-6, with a weak D call TRBD1 (5 bases). This CDR3 spans 17 amino acids. Trimming left V 0 bases short and J 5 bases short, with 14 bases between. Germline CDR1 is SGHDN and CDR2 is FVKESK. Here the CDR3 reads CASSQDLGPINNSPLHF. CDR3 nucleotides: TGTGCCAGCAGCCAAGATCTGGGGCCTATTAATAATTCACCCCTCCACTTT.

The V and J genes are TRBV27 and TRBJ2-1; 9 bases map to TRBD2. J was trimmed by 0 bases and V by 6 bases; bases with no gene match: 18. The CDR3 runs 20 residues. The V gene's germline CDR1 is MNHEY and CDR2 SMNVEV (reference sequence). CDR3 coding DNA: TGTGCCAGCAGCCGCCGGGGCCGACTAGCGGCATATTCCTCCTACAATGAGCAGTTCTTC. As protein: CASSRRGRLAAYSSYNEQFF.

This clone was seen more than once but under ten times. Additional DNA sequences in this sample encode the identical CDR3. The chain carries TRBV2 and TRBJ2-3, with TRBD2 matching 11 bases. V lost 6 bases, J lost 6 bases, and 8 bases stayed unmatched. Germline assignment: CDR1 SNHLY and CDR2 FYNNEI. This CDR3 has 15 residues. CDR3 DNA sequence: TGTGCCAGCAGCGTACTAGCGGGGGAAGGGGATACGCAGTATTTT. It is translated as CASSVLAGEGDTQYF.

This rearrangement joins TRBV5-1 to TRBJ2-3, with 7 bases aligning to TRBD2. The ends lost 0 bases at V and 4 bases at J; junction bases unmatched: 5. Germline lookup yields CDR1 SGHRS and CDR2 YFSETQ. The CDR3 is made up of 15 amino acids. CDR3 loop: CASSLVPGGADTQYF. CDR3 coding DNA: TGCGCCAGCAGCTTGGTACCGGGAGGTGCAGATACGCAGTATTTT.

CDR3 protein: CASSQALRGGDIYTF. CDR3 bases: TGCGCCAGCAGCCAAGCCTTGCGTGGGGGGGATATCTACACCTTC. The J gene is TRBJ1-2, the V gene TRBV4-1; D perhaps matches TRBD1 (5 bases). Deletions cut 1 base from V and 10 bases from J, with 19 bases between. CDR1 and CDR2 from the germline V gene are MGHRA and YSYEKL. This CDR3 comprises 15 residues.

The chain uses TRBV28 and TRBJ1-5, with a tentative D call TRBD1 (5 bases). The ends were cut back, 2 bases at V and 6 bases at J, with 11 bases in the middle. CDR3 size: 14 residues. Germline CDR1 reads MDHEN; CDR2 reads SYDVKM. The CDR3 DNA reads as TGTGCCAGCAGTTTAGGCGGGGGATTTCAGCCCCAGCATTTT. As protein: CASSLGGGFQPQHF.

The chain joins TRBV7-3 to TRBJ2-1; TRBD1 aligns across 11 bases. Per the germline V gene, CDR1 is SGHTA and CDR2 is FQGTGA. The CDR3 has 16 residues. Losses at the gene ends were 1 base for V and 7 bases for J; bases not matched to a gene: 6. The CDR3 reads CASSLNGQGAQNEQFF. Here the CDR3 DNA reads TGTGCCAGCAGCTTAAATGGACAGGGGGCGCAAAATGAGCAGTTCTTC.

The CDR3 reads CASSPGQQSNEQFF. The CDR3 nucleotides read TGCGCCAGCAGCCCGGGACAGCAAAGTAATGAGCAGTTCTTC. V is TRBV5-1 and J is TRBJ2-1; 7 bases are shared with TRBD1. Germline V gene data show CDR1 as SGHRS and CDR2 as YFSETQ. V was pared by 4 bases and J by 7 bases, with 8 bases of the junction left unmatched. The CDR3 consists of 14 residues. Combining the CDR3 with reference TRBV5-1 and TRBJ2-1 gives the whole variable domain KAGVTQTPRYLIKTRGQQVTLSCSPISGHRSVSWYQQTPGQGLQFLFEYFSETQRNKGNFPGRFSGRQFSNSRSEMNVSTLELGDSALYLCASSPGQQSNEQFFGPGTRLTVL.